A single sample gave rise to the 25 T cell receptor beta chains below, sequenced in a study of T cell responses to AZD1222 COVID-19 vaccine. This table comes from immunoSEQ multiplex PCR, and its TCRdb copy is limited to in-frame clones, with some not included. This sample has around 120,000 clones, with about 94% found just once. The input for sequencing was peripheral blood, taken on day 0 of AZD1222 vaccination. Receptor source: an adult in good health.

The rearrangement uses TRBV7-6 and TRBJ1-4; a possible D gene is TRBD1 (5 bases). CDR3 length: 21 residues. Germline values: CDR1 SGHVS, CDR2 FNYEAQ. The V and J ends lost 6 bases and 7 bases respectively, with 36 bases between them. The CDR3 sequence is CASSQPRWGVLNGDRGEKLFF. The CDR3 DNA follows: TGTGCCAGCAGTCAACCCAGGTGGGGGGTTCTGAACGGAGACCGGGGTGAAAAACTGTTTTTT.

V is TRBV7-6 and J is TRBJ1-3; D is unresolved. The V gene's germline CDR1 is SGHVS and CDR2 FNYEAQ. V was clipped by 1 base and J by 4 bases, with 11 bases between them. The CDR3 runs 15 residues. The CDR3 is CASSLDLPPGNTIYF. The CDR3 DNA reads TGTGCCAGCAGCTTAGATCTCCCTCCCGGAAACACCATATATTTT.

V is TRBV4-1 and J is TRBJ1-2, with a tentative D call TRBD1 (5 bases). CDR1 is MGHRA, CDR2 YSYEKL, per germline. There are 15 residues in the CDR3. V shed 4 bases and J shed 3 bases, with 15 bases lying between them. The DNA for the CDR3 is TGCGCCAGCAGCCCCCGGGTCCTACAGGACTATGGCTACACCTTC. Translated: CASSPRVLQDYGYTF.

V is TRBV6-4 and J is TRBJ2-1, with 9 nucleotides matching TRBD2. Germline CDR1 reads MRHNA; CDR2 reads SNTAGT. This CDR3 region has 16 residues. V shed 2 bases, J shed 1 base, and the junction held 3 bases outside the gene matches. In DNA, the CDR3 is TGTGCCAGCAGTGACCTAGCGGGGAGGTCCTACAATGAGCAGTTCTTC. This codes for CASSDLAGRSYNEQFF.

This chain links TRBV3-1 (or the pseudogene TRBV3-2) with TRBJ2-2, with D perhaps TRBD2 (6 bases). The CDR3 is 14 amino acids. Germline CDR1 and CDR2: LGHDT and YNNKEL (reference sequence). Trimming left V 3 bases short and J 6 bases short, with 11 bases between. The CDR3 bases are TGTGCCAGCAGCCACCGCGGGGTCCCCGGGGAGCTGTTTTTT. It yields the protein CASSHRGVPGELFF.

The J gene is TRBJ1-6, the V gene TRBV28; TRBD1 matches 7 bases. Germline CDR1 reads MDHEN; CDR2 reads SYDVKM. The junction had 14 bases not matched to a gene; V was cut back by 8 bases and J by 10 bases. This CDR3 comprises 15 residues. CDR3 nucleotide sequence: TGTGCCAGCGGCCGGGACAGCTCTCTTGGGTCACCCCTCCACTTT. Translated, it gives CASGRDSSLGSPLHF.

The CDR3 DNA is TGTGCCAGCAGCTTAGGGACTAGCGGGATTTACGAGCAGTACTTC. Its protein product is CASSLGTSGIYEQYF. This rearrangement joins TRBV7-3 to TRBJ2-7; 13 nucleotides align to TRBD2. Germline V gene data show CDR1 as SGHTA and CDR2 as FQGTGA. This CDR3 spans 15 amino acids. The V segment lost 2 bases and the J segment 4 bases; nucleotides outside the gene matches: 2.

The chain recombines TRBV3-1 (or the pseudogene TRBV3-2) with TRBJ2-5, with TRBD2 identical over 14 bases. Germline CDR1 reads LGHDT; CDR2 reads YNNKEL (reference sequence). The CDR3 runs to 16 residues. With 4 bases clipped from V and 5 bases from J, the junction kept 6 bases outside the gene matches. The CDR3 DNA follows: TGTGCCAGCAGCCCGGGACTAGCGGGGGCAGGGGAGACCCAGTACTTC. As protein: CASSPGLAGAGETQYF.

The chain uses TRBV25-1 and TRBJ2-1, with 10 bases that match TRBD2. With V trimmed by 7 bases and J by 6 bases, 12 bases remained unmatched. Germline V CDR1 and CDR2: MGHDK, SYGVNS. This CDR3 has 16 residues. CDR3 coding DNA: TGTGCCAGCACCCGCAATGGGACTAGCGAGGGCAATGAGCAGTTCTTC. Protein: CASTRNGTSEGNEQFF.

The genes are TRBV29-1 and TRBJ2-2; D unclear. The germline V and J ends were trimmed by 4 bases and 4 bases, with 7 bases remaining between them. Germline V gives CDR1 SQVTM, CDR2 ANQGSEA. The CDR3 runs to 12 residues. The CDR3 loop reads CSVGEGTGELFF. The DNA for the CDR3 is TGCAGCGTTGGGGAAGGCACCGGGGAGCTGTTTTTT.

The rearrangement links TRBV19 to TRBJ1-6; D possibly corresponds to TRBD1 (5 bases). Germline lookup yields CDR1 LNHDA and CDR2 SQIVND (reference sequence). CDR3 length equals 15 residues. Deletions cut 1 base from V and 9 bases from J, with 13 bases between. CDR3 region: CASSIATGGGSPLHF. DNA for the CDR3: TGTGCCAGTAGTATAGCAACAGGCGGCGGTTCACCCCTCCACTTT.

Here the CDR3 reads CASSLRRQTSDTQYF. The CDR3 DNA reads TGTGCCAGCAGCTTACGGAGACAGACATCAGATACGCAGTATTTT. The V gene is TRBV7-8, the J gene TRBJ2-3, with TRBD1 as a possible D gene (5 bases). The ends were cut back, 2 bases at V and 4 bases at J, with 13 bases in the middle. The CDR3 is 15 residues long. Germline CDR1 and CDR2: SGHVS and FQNEAQ.

The V gene is TRBV28, the J gene TRBJ1-5; the D gene is possibly TRBD1 (5 bases). The V and J ends lost 7 bases and 5 bases respectively, with 15 bases between them. This CDR3 is 14 amino acids long. Germline assignment: CDR1 MDHEN and CDR2 SYDVKM. The CDR3 sequence: CASIPRDFDQPQHF. In nucleotides, the CDR3 is TGTGCCAGCATCCCCCGGGACTTCGATCAGCCCCAGCATTTT.

The chain links TRBV5-1 to TRBJ1-2; tentative D call: TRBD1 (5 bases). Germline CDR1 reads SGHRS; CDR2 reads YFSETQ. The CDR3 is 12 residues long. V lost 4 bases, J lost 3 bases, and 7 bases lay in between. The CDR3 protein is CASSPTDYGYTF. Here the CDR3 DNA reads TGCGCCAGCAGCCCGACAGACTATGGCTACACCTTC. Together with reference TRBV5-1 and TRBJ1-2, the CDR3 gives the full variable domain: KAGVTQTPRYLIKTRGQQVTLSCSPISGHRSVSWYQQTPGQGLQFLFEYFSETQRNKGNFPGRFSGRQFSNSRSEMNVSTLELGDSALYLCASSPTDYGYTFGSGTRLTVV.

The chain employs TRBV29-1 and TRBJ2-3; 11 bases fit TRBD2. The germline V gene has CDR1 SQVTM and CDR2 ANQGSEA. The CDR3 totals 14 residues. The V and J ends lost 3 bases and 3 bases, in that order; junction bases with no gene match: 2. CDR3 DNA sequence: TGCAGCGTTGAGAGGACTAGCGGGACAGATACGCAGTATTTT. As protein: CSVERTSGTDTQYF.

The V gene is TRBV14, the J gene TRBJ1-3; no firm D call. The V and J ends lost 3 bases and 1 base respectively, with 7 bases between them. Germline CDR1 reads SGHDN; CDR2 reads FVKESK. The CDR3 contains 14 residues. CDR3 sequence: CASSQGWSGNTIYF. CDR3 coding DNA: TGTGCCAGCAGCCAGGGGTGGTCTGGAAACACCATATATTTT.

This rearrangement joins TRBV11-3 to TRBJ1-2; D is unclear. The CDR3 runs to 16 residues. V was cut by 4 bases and J by 6 bases, with 21 bases left in between. Germline values: CDR1 SGHNT, CDR2 YENEEA. DNA of the CDR3: TGTGCCAGCAGCTCCGATTTAGGGCACCGGGAGGATGGCTACACCTTC. Translation: CASSSDLGHREDGYTF.

This rearrangement joins TRBV6-5 to TRBJ2-7, with D perhaps TRBD2 (5 bases). The CDR3 runs 12 residues. Germline CDR1 is MNHEY and CDR2 is SVGAGI. The ends were cut back, 6 bases at V and 3 bases at J, with 9 bases in the middle. The CDR3 protein is CASSNRGYEQYF. CDR3 nucleotide sequence: TGTGCCAGCAGCAATCGGGGCTACGAGCAGTACTTC.

The V and J genes are TRBV4-3 and TRBJ1-2; D gene unclear. V was clipped by 3 bases and J by 4 bases, with 12 bases between them. From germline, CDR1 is LGHNA and CDR2 YSLEER. The CDR3 runs to 14 residues. The CDR3: CASSQGGKTYGYTF. As DNA, the CDR3 is TGCGCCAGCAGCCAGGGAGGAAAGACCTATGGCTACACCTTC.

CDR3 sequence (DNA): TGTGCCAGCAGTTTATTAGTGCAGGCCGGCTCCTATAATTCACCCCTCCACTTT. Protein product: CASSLLVQAGSYNSPLHF. The V and J genes are TRBV28 and TRBJ1-6, with D unresolved. The CDR3 totals 18 residues. Germline CDR1 MDHEN, CDR2 SYDVKM. Trimming left V 1 base short and J 0 bases short, with 13 bases between.

This clone was observed once. The chain combines TRBV27 with TRBJ1-2; 7 positions agree with TRBD1. The germline CDR1 and CDR2 sequences are MNHEY and SMNVEV (reference sequence). The CDR3 extends over 13 amino acids. The trim removed 6 bases at V and 3 bases at J, leaving 4 bases unmatched. CDR3 loop: CASSGQVDYGYTF. The CDR3 DNA sequence: TGTGCCAGCAGCGGACAGGTCGACTATGGCTACACCTTC.

The genes are TRBV7-9 and TRBJ1-4; 9 nucleotides align to TRBD1. The CDR3 length is 15 residues. The germline V gene encodes CDR1 SEHNR and CDR2 FQNEAQ (reference sequence). The J segment lost 5 bases and the V segment lost 5 bases, leaving 6 bases of the junction unmatched. CDR3 loop: CASSGQGRKNEKLFF. The CDR3, as DNA: TGTGCCAGCAGCGGACAGGGGAGGAAAAATGAAAAACTGTTTTTT.

The chain uses TRBV6-5 and TRBJ1-2, with D possibly matching TRBD1 (5 bases). V lost 8 bases, J lost 2 bases, and 12 bases lay in between. The CDR3 length is 13 residues. Germline loops: CDR1 MNHEY, CDR2 SVGAGI. As DNA, the CDR3 is TGTGCCAGCCTGGCGGGGCACAACTATGGCTACACCTTC. This sequence encodes CASLAGHNYGYTF.

This clone occurred a few times. The chain couples TRBV7-9 to TRBJ2-3, with TRBD2 matching over 12 bases. The CDR3 runs to 17 residues. Losses at the gene ends were 7 bases for V and 1 base for J; bases not matched to a gene: 9. The V gene's germline CDR1 is SEHNR and CDR2 FQNEAQ (reference sequence). In nucleotides, the CDR3 is TGTGCCAGCAAGGGGAGGACTAGCGGGGCGGGCACAGATACGCAGTATTTT. Translation gives CASKGRTSGAGTDTQYF.

The chain recombines TRBV7-3 with TRBJ1-1; 7 bases fit TRBD1. The V gene end was trimmed by 11 bases and the J gene end by 4 bases; junction bases not matched to a gene: 10. This CDR3 region has 13 residues. The germline V gene has CDR1 SGHTA and CDR2 FQGTGA. The CDR3 sequence: CASGRGLGTEAFF. Here the CDR3 DNA reads TGTGCCTCAGGGAGGGGGCTGGGCACTGAAGCTTTCTTT.